These 12 T cell receptor beta chains were all obtained from the same sample, sequenced in a study of shared clonotypes between healthy human individuals. Clones were read by immunoSEQ multiplex PCR, and TCRdb kept only the in-frame ones, dropping some. The sample carries some 1.5 million clones, around 98% recorded once. Sequenced input: naive CD4+ T cells sorted from blood. The sample's subset: CD45RA+ positively selected. The receptor set was obtained from a young man in good health.

The gene calls are TRBV19 and TRBJ1-2; D is perhaps TRBD1 (5 bases). CDR3 length: 13 amino acids. Germline loops: CDR1 LNHDA, CDR2 SQIVND (reference sequence). Trimming left V 2 bases short and J 5 bases short, with 9 bases between. In DNA, the CDR3 is TGTGCCAGTAGTATAAGTGACAGTTATGGCTACACCTTC. Amino acids: CASSISDSYGYTF. Full variable domain (rest looked up from reference TRBV19 and TRBJ1-2): DGGITQSPKYLFRKEGQNVTLSCEQNLNHDAMYWYRQDPGQGLRLIYYSQIVNDFQKGDIAEGYSVSREKKESFPLTVTSAQKNPTAFYLCASSISDSYGYTFGSGTRLTVV.

The chain has TRBV28 and TRBJ2-5, with D maybe TRBD1 (5 bases). The V gene's germline CDR1 is MDHEN and CDR2 SYDVKM. Trimming shortened V by 5 bases and J by 5 bases, and 18 bases separated the two germline ends. CDR3 length equals 15 residues. The CDR3 nucleotides are TGTGCCAGCAGTCCCTCTGAAGCAGGGAAGGAGACCCAGTACTTC. Translating it yields CASSPSEAGKETQYF.

This chain joins TRBV10-3 and TRBJ1-5; tentatively, D is TRBD1 (6 bases). Germline CDR1 and CDR2: ENHRY and SYGVKD. The CDR3 spans 17 residues. V was cut by 8 bases and J by 3 bases, with 23 bases left in between. The CDR3 sequence is CAIDICRGATVNQPQHF. In DNA, the CDR3 is TGTGCCATCGATATCTGTAGGGGGGCGACGGTCAATCAGCCCCAGCATTTT.

The chain recombines TRBV10-2 with TRBJ2-3, with unresolved D. Germline V gene lookup returns CDR1 WSHSY and CDR2 SAAADI. Trimming cost V 8 bases and J 6 bases, with 6 bases left between them. The CDR3 extends over 10 amino acids. This CDR3 reads CASLPDTQYF. DNA of the CDR3: TGCGCCAGCTTGCCTGATACGCAGTATTTT.

The chain couples TRBV18 to TRBJ2-7; 9 bases are a match to TRBD1. The CDR3 is 16 residues long. After removal of 3 bases from V and 2 bases from J, the junction contained 8 bases not matched to a gene. Germline assignment: CDR1 KGHSH and CDR2 LQKENI. The CDR3 DNA reads TGTGCCAGCTCACCTCTTCGGGACAGGGTCCCCTACGAGCAGTACTTC. As protein: CASSPLRDRVPYEQYF.

About this clone: Additional DNA sequences in this sample encode the identical CDR3. The chain carries TRBV15 and TRBJ2-7; the match to TRBD1 covers 7 bases. V lost 3 bases to trimming and J lost 2 bases; unmatched junction nucleotides: 4. Looked up from germline, CDR1 is LNHNV and CDR2 is YYDKDF (reference sequence). CDR3 size: 14 residues. CDR3 bases: TGTGCCACCAGCAGGGAGACAGGGACCTACGAGCAGTACTTC. Its translation is CATSRETGTYEQYF.

The chain joins TRBV28 to TRBJ1-2; D ambiguous. Germline V gives CDR1 MDHEN, CDR2 SYDVKM. Trimming shortened V by 1 base and J by 5 bases, and 11 bases separated the two germline ends. This CDR3 region has 14 residues. The CDR3 region has the DNA TGTGCCAGCAGTTTATCCGATCTTACGTATGGCTACACCTTC. It translates to CASSLSDLTYGYTF.

This chain links TRBV29-1 with TRBJ1-1; D is uncertain. Trimming took off 4 bases at V and 0 bases at J, with 6 bases between the two ends. CDR1 is SQVTM and CDR2 is ANQGSEA in the germline V gene. CDR3 length: 12 residues. CDR3 bases: TGCAGCGTTGCCCAGCTGAACACTGAAGCTTTCTTT. Its protein product is CSVAQLNTEAFF.

The J gene is TRBJ2-3, the V gene TRBV2; D not resolved. Trimming pared 6 bases from V and 8 bases from J, leaving 12 bases between. CDR1 and CDR2 from the germline V gene are SNHLY and FYNNEI. The CDR3 has 12 residues. CDR3 nucleotides: TGTGCCAGCAGACTGACGTGGGGTACGCAGTATTTT. Amino acids: CASRLTWGTQYF.

The genes are TRBV19 and TRBJ1-2; D might be TRBD1 (5 bases). Per germline, CDR1 LNHDA and CDR2 SQIVND (reference sequence). The V and J ends lost 5 bases and 3 bases respectively, with 10 bases between them. CDR3 length: 13 amino acids. CDR3 region: CASSFRVDYGYTF. The CDR3 DNA sequence: TGTGCCAGTAGTTTCAGGGTGGACTATGGCTACACCTTC.

V and J are TRBV6-6 and TRBJ1-5, with D possibly TRBD1 on 6 matching bases. Between the trimmed V and J ends, which lost 6 bases and 4 bases, there was a span of 13 bases. CDR1 and CDR2 (germline): MNHNY, SVGAGI (reference sequence). This CDR3 has 14 residues. The CDR3 DNA follows: TGTGCCAGCAGCCCTACAGGGCTGAATCAGCCCCAGCATTTT. It yields the protein CASSPTGLNQPQHF.

A note on this clone: This specimen includes other DNA sequences encoding the same CDR3. The chain carries TRBV2 and TRBJ2-7; TRBD1 might be the D (5 bases). The germline CDR1 and CDR2 sequences are SNHLY and FYNNEI. Trimming left V 4 bases short and J 3 bases short, with 7 bases between. The CDR3 spans 12 residues. The CDR3 DNA sequence: TGTGCCAGCAGTGGGCAGGGCTACGAGCAGTACTTC. This encodes CASSGQGYEQYF.